A single T cell receptor beta chain is shown here with its context. This specimen belongs to a study of blood T cell repertoires in COVID-19. At the level of the study: Acute and convalescent COVID-19 specimens originated in the United States, Italy and Spain. The analysed material was cDNA or gDNA that came from T cells, B-cell-depleted T cells, or PBMCs.

Using immunoSEQ multiplex PCR, the repertoire was profiled, and TCRdb retains in-frame clones only, with some absent. Of about 75,000 clones in the sample, approximately 86% were seen once. V was shortened by 6 bases and J by 2 bases, with 19 bases between the two germline ends. CDR3 size: 16 residues. CDR1 and CDR2 from the germline V gene are MDHEN and SYDVKM. The chain uses TRBV28 and TRBJ1-1; D perhaps matches TRBD1 (6 bases). The sample consisted of peripheral blood. The origin of this receptor is a man older than 75 with COVID-19, enrolled during active disease. The CDR3 loop reads CASRSLRGPDNTEAFF. Written as DNA, the CDR3 is TGTGCCAGCAGATCCCTCAGGGGCCCGGATAACACTGAAGCTTTCTTT.